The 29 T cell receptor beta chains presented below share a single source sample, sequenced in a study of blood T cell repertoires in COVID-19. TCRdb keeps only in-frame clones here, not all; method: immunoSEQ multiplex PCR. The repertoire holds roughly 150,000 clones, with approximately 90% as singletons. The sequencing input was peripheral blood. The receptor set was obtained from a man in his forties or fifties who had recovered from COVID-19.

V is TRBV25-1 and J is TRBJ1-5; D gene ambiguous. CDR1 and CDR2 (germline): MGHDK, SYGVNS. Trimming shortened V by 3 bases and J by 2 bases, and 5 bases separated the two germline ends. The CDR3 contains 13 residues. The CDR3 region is CASSEGGNQPQHF. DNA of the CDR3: TGTGCCAGCAGTGAGGGAGGCAATCAGCCCCAGCATTTT.

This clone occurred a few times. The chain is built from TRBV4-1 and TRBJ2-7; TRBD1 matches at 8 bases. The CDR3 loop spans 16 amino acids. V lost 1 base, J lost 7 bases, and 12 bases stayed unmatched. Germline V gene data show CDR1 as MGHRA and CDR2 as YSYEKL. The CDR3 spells CASSQVIGDRGNEQYF. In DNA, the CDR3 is TGCGCCAGCAGCCAAGTTATAGGAGACAGGGGTAATGAGCAGTACTTC.

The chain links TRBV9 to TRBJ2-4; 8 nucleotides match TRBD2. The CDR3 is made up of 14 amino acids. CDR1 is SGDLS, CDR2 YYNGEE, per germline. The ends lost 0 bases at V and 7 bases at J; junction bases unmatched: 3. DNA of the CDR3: TGTGCCAGCAGCGTAGCGAGCGGGGGTAACATTCAGTACTTC. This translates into CASSVASGGNIQYF.

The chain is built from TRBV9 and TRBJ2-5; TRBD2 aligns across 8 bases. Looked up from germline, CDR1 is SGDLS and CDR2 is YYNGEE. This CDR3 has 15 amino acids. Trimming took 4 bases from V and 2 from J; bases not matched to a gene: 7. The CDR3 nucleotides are TGTGCCAGCAGCACCGGACTAGCCGTACAAGAGACCCAGTACTTC. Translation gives CASSTGLAVQETQYF.

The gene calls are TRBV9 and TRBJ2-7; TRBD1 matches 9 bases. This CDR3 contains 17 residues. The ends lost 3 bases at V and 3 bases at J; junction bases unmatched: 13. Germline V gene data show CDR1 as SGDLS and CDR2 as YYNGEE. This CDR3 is CASSAGDRVGLYYEQYF. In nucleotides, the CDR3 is TGTGCCAGCAGCGCCGGGGACAGGGTCGGTTTGTACTACGAGCAGTACTTC.

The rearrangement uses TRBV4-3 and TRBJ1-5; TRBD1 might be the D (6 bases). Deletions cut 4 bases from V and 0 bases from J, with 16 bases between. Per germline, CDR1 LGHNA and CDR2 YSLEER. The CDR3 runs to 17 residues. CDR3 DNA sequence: TGCGCCAGCAGCCCTTTGCCGTACAGGGATAGCAATCAGCCCCAGCATTTT. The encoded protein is CASSPLPYRDSNQPQHF.

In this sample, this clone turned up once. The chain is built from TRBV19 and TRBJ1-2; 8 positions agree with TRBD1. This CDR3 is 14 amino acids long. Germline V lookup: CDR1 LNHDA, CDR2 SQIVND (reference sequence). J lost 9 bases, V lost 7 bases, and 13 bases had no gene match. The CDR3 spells CASIFQGAVGSYTF. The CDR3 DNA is TGTGCCAGTATCTTCCAGGGGGCGGTGGGAAGCTACACCTTC.

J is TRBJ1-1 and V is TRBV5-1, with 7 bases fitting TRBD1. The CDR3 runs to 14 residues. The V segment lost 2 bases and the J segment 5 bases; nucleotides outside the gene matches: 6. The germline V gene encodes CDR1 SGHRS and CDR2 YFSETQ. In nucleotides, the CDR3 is TGCGCCAGCAGCTTAACAGGGGTAGGGACTGAAGCTTTCTTT. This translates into CASSLTGVGTEAFF.

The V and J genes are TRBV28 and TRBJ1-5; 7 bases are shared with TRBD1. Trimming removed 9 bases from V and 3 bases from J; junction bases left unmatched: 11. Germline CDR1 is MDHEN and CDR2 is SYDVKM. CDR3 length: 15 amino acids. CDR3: CASSKSGGINQPQHF. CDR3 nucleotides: TGTGCCAGTTCGAAGTCAGGGGGAATCAATCAGCCCCAGCATTTT.

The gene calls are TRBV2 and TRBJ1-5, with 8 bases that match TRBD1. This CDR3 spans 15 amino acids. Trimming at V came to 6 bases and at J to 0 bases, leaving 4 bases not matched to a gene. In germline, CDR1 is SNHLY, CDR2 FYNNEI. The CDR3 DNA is TGTGCCAGCAGGCGAGGACAGGGTAGCAATCAGCCCCAGCATTTT. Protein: CASRRGQGSNQPQHF. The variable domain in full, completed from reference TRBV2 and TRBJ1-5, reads EPEVTQTPSHQVTQMGQEVILRCVPISNHLYFYWYRQILGQKVEFLVSFYNNEISEKSEIFDDQFSVERPDGSNFTLKIRSTKLEDSAMYFCASRRGQGSNQPQHFGDGTRLSIL.

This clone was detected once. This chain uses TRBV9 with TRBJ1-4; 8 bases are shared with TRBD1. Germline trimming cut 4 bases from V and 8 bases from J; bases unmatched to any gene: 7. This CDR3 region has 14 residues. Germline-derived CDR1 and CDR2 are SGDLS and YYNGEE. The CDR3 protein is CASSPRGRGEKLFF. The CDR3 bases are TGTGCCAGCAGCCCCAGGGGGCGCGGGGAAAAACTGTTTTTT.

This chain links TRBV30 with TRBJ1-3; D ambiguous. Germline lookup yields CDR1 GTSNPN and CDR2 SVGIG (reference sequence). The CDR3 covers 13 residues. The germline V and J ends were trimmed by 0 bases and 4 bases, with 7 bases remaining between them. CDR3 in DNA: TGTGCCTGGAGTGTAAGGCGGGGAAACACCATATATTTT. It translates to CAWSVRRGNTIYF. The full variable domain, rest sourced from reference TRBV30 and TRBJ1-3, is SQTIHQWPATLVQPVGSPLSLECTVEGTSNPNLYWYRQAAGRGLQLLFYSVGIGQISSEVPQNLSASRPQDRQFILSSKKLLLSDSGFYLCAWSVRRGNTIYFGEGSWLTVV.

The CDR3 sequence: CASNRGSEQFF. DNA of the CDR3: TGTGCCAGCAACAGGGGAAGTGAGCAGTTCTTC. V usage is TRBV12-3 or TRBV12-4 and J usage is TRBJ2-1; TRBD1 matches 7 bases. With V trimmed by 7 bases and J by 9 bases, 3 bases remained unmatched. The CDR3 totals 11 residues.

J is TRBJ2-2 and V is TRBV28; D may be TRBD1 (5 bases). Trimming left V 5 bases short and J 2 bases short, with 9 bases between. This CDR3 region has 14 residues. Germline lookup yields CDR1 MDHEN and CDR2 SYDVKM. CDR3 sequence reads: CASSQGPNTGELFF. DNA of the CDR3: TGTGCCAGCAGTCAGGGCCCCAACACCGGGGAGCTGTTTTTT.

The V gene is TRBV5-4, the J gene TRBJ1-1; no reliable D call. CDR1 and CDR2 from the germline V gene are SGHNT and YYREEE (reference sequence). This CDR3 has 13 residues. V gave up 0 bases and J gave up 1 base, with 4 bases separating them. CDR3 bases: TGTGCCAGCAGCTTGGCGGGGAACACTGAAGCTTTCTTT. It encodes CASSLAGNTEAFF.

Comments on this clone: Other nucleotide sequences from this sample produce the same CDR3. The CDR3 sequence: CASSVTGSYEQYF. The CDR3 DNA reads TGTGCCAGCAGCGTAACAGGTTCCTACGAGCAGTACTTC. This chain uses TRBV9 with TRBJ2-7; TRBD1 might be the D (5 bases). The CDR3 is 13 residues long. CDR1 is SGDLS and CDR2 is YYNGEE in the germline V gene. The germline V and J ends were trimmed by 1 base and 1 base, with 6 bases remaining between them.

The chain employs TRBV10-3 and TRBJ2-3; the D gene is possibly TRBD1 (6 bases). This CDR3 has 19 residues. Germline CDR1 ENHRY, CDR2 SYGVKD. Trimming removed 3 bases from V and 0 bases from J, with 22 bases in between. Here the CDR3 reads CAISDLQGRDPASTDTQYF. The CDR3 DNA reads TGTGCCATCAGTGATTTACAGGGACGGGATCCCGCTAGCACAGATACGCAGTATTTT.

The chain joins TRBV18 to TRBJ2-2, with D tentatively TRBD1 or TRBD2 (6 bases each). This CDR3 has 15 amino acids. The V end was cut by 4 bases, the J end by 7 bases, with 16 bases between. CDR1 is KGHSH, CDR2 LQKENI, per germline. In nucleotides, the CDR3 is TGTGCCAGCTCACTACCGGGGGCACGAGTCGGGGAGCTGTTTTTT. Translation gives CASSLPGARVGELFF.

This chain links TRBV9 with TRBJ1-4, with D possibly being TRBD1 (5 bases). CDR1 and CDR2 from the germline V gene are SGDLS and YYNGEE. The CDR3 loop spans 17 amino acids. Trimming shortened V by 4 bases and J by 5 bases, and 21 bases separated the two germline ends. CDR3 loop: CASSPKYEGALNEKLFF. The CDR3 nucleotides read TGTGCCAGCAGCCCCAAGTATGAAGGGGCCCTGAATGAAAAACTGTTTTTT.

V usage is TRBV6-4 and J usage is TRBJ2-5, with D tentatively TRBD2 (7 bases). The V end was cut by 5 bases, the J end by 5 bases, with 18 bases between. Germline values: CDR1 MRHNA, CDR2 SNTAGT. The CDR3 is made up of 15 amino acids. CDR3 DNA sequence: TGTGCCAGCAGTTCCATCGCGGGGGCACGGGAGACCCAGTACTTC. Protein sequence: CASSSIAGARETQYF.

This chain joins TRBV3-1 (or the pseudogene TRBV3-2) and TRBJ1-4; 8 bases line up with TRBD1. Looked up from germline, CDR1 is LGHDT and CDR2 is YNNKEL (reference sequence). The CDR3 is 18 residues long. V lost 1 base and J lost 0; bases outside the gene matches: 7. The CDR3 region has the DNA TGTGCCAGCAGCCAAGGATTCGGGACAGGATCAACTAATGAAAAACTGTTTTTT. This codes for CASSQGFGTGSTNEKLFF.

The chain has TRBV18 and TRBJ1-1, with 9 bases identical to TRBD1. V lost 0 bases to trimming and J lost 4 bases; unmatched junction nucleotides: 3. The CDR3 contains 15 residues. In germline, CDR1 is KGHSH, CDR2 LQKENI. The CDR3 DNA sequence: TGTGCCAGCTCACCACCGACAGGGGGAAGCACTGAAGCTTTCTTT. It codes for CASSPPTGGSTEAFF.

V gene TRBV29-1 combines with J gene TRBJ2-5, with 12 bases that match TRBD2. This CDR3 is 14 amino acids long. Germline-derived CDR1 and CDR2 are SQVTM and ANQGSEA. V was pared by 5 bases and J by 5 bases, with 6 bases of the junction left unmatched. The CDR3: CSVPSGGALETQYF. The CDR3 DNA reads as TGCAGCGTTCCTAGCGGGGGGGCCCTCGAGACCCAGTACTTC.

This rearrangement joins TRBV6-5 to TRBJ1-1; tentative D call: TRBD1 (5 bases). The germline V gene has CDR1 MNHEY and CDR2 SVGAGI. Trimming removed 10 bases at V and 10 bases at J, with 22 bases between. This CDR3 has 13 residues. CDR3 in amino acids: CAIIPISGFSAFF. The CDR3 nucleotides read TGTGCCATAATCCCCATTTCAGGGTTCTCAGCTTTCTTT.

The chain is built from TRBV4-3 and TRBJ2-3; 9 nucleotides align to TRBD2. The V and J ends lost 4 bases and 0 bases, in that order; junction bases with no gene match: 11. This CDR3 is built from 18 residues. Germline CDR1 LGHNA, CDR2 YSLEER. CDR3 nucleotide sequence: TGCGCCAGCAGCCTTCACCGGGGTAGCGGGGGTAGCACAGATACGCAGTATTTT. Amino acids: CASSLHRGSGGSTDTQYF.

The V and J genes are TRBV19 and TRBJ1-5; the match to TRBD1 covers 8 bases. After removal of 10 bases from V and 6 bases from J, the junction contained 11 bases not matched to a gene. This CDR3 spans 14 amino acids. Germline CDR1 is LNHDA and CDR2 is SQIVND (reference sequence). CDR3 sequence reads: CATPGRQGSQPQHF. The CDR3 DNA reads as TGTGCCACCCCAGGGAGACAGGGGTCTCAGCCCCAGCATTTT.

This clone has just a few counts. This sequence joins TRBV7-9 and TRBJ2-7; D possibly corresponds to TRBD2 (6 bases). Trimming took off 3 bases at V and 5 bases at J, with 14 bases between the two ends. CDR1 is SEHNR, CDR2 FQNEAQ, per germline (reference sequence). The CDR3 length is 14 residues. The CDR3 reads CASSFSGAGNEQYF. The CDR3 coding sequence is TGTGCCAGCAGCTTCTCCGGGGCGGGAAACGAGCAGTACTTC. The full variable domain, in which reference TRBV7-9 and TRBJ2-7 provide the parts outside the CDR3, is DTGVSQNPRHKITKRGQNVTFRCDPISEHNRLYWYRQTLGQGPEFLTYFQNEAQLEKSRLLSDRFSAERPKGSFSTLEIQRTEQGDSAMYLCASSFSGAGNEQYFGPGTRLTVT.

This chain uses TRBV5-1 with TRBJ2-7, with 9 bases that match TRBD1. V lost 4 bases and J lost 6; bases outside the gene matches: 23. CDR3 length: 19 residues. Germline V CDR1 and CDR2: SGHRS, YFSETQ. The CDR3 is CASSMMIQGASPDLPEQYF. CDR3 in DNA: TGCGCCAGCAGCATGATGATACAGGGGGCATCCCCCGACCTACCCGAGCAGTACTTC. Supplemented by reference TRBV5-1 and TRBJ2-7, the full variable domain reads KAGVTQTPRYLIKTRGQQVTLSCSPISGHRSVSWYQQTPGQGLQFLFEYFSETQRNKGNFPGRFSGRQFSNSRSEMNVSTLELGDSALYLCASSMMIQGASPDLPEQYFGPGTRLTVT.

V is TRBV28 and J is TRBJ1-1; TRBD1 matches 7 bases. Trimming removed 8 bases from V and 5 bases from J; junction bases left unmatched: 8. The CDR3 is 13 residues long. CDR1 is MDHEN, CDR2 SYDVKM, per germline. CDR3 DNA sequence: TGTGCCAGCGAAAGACAGGGAAGGACTGAAGCTTTCTTT. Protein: CASERQGRTEAFF. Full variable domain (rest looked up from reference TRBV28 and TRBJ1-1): DVKVTQSSRYLVKRTGEKVFLECVQDMDHENMFWYRQDPGLGLRLIYFSYDVKMKEKGDIPEGYSVSREKKERFSLILESASTNQTSMYLCASERQGRTEAFFGQGTRLTVV.